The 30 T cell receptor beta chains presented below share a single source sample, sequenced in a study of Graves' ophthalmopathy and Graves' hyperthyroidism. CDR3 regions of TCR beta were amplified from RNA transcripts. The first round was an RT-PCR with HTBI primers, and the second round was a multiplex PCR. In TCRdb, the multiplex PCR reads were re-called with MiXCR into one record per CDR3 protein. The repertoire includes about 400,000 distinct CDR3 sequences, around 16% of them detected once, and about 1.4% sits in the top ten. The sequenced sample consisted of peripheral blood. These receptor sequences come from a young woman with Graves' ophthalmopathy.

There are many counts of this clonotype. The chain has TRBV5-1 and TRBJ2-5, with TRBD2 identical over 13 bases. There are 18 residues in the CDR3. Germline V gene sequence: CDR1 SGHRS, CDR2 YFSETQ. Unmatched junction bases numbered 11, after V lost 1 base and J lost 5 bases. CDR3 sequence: CASSLPILAGGPAETQYF. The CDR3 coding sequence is TGCGCCAGCAGCTTGCCCATACTAGCGGGAGGGCCGGCGGAGACCCAGTACTTC.

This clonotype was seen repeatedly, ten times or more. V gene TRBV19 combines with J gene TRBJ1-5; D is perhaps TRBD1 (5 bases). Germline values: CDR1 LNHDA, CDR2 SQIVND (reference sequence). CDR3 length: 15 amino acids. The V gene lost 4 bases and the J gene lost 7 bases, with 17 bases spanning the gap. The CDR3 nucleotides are TGTGCCAGTAGTAAGGGGTCGGGGGTTCGGCAGCCCCAGCATTTT. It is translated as CASSKGSGVRQPQHF.

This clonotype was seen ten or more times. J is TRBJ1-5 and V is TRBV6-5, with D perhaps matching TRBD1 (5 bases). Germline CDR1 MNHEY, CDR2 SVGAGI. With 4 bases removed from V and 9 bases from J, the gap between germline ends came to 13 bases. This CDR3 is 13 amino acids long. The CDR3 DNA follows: TGTGCCAGCAGTTCGGGGGATTTAGGGCCCCAGCATTTT. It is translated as CASSSGDLGPQHF.

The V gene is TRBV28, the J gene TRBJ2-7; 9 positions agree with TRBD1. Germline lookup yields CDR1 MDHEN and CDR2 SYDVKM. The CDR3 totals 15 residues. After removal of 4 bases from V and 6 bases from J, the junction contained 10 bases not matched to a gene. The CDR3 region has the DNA TGTGCCAGCAGTTCCCCGGGACAGGGTGGGCTCGAGCAGTACTTC. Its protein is CASSSPGQGGLEQYF.

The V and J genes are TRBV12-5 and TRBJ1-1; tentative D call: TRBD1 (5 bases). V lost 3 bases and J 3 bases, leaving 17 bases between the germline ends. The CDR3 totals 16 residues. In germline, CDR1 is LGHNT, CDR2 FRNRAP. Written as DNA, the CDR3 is TGTGCTAGTGGTTTTGGGTGGGGCCTGGGGGACACTGAAGCTTTCTTT. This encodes CASGFGWGLGDTEAFF.

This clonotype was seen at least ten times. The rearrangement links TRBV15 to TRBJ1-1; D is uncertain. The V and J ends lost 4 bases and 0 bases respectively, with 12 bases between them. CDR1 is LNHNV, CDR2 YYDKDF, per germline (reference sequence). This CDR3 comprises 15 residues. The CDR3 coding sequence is TGTGCCACCAGCAAAGTCCCAGGTTTGAACACTGAAGCTTTCTTT. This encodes CATSKVPGLNTEAFF. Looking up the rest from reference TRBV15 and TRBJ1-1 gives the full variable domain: DAMVIQNPRYQVTQFGKPVTLSCSQTLNHNVMYWYQQKSSQAPKLLFHYYDKDFNNEADTPDNFQSRRPNTSFCFLDIRSPGLGDTAMYLCATSKVPGLNTEAFFGQGTRLTVV.

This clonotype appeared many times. Here the CDR3 reads CASSETGVTGELFF. For the CDR3, the DNA is TGCGCCAGCAGTGAAACAGGGGTTACCGGGGAGCTGTTTTTT. The V call is TRBV10-2, the J call TRBJ2-2, with 7 positions matching TRBD1. J gave up 5 bases and V 3 bases, and 3 bases lay outside the gene matches. CDR1 is WSHSY and CDR2 is SAAADI in the germline V gene. CDR3 length: 14 residues.

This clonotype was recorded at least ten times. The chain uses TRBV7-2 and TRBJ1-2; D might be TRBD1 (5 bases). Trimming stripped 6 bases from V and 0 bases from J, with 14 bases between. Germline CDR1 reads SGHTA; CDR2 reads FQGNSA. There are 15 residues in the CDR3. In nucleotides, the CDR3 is TGTGCCAGCAGTCTCCAGGGCCTTTCTAACTATGGCTACACCTTC. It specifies CASSLQGLSNYGYTF.

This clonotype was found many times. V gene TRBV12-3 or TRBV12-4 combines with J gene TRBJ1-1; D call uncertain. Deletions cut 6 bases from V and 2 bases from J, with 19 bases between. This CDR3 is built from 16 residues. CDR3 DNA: TGTGCCAGCAGCACCGACCTACGGTTGGCAAACACTGAAGCTTTCTTT. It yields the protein CASSTDLRLANTEAFF.

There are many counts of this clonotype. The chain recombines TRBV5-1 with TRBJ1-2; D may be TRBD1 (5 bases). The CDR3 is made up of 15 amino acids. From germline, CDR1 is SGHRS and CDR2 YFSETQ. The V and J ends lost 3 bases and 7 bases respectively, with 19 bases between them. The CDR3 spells CASSSRGEPSSGYTF. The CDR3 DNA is TGCGCCAGCAGCTCCCGGGGCGAACCATCCTCTGGCTACACCTTC.

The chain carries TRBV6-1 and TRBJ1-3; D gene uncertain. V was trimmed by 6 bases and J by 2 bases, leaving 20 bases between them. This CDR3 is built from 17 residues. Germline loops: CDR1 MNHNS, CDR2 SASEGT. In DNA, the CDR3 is TGTGCCAGCAGAAGCCGGGCACAGACAACAACTGGAAACACCATATATTTT. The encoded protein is CASRSRAQTTTGNTIYF.

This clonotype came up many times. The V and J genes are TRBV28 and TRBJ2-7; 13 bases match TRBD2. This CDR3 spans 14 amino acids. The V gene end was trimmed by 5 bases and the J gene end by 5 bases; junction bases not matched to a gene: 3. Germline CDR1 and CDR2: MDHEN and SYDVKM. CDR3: CASSPGLAGDEQYF. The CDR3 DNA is TGTGCCAGCAGTCCAGGACTAGCGGGAGACGAGCAGTACTTC.

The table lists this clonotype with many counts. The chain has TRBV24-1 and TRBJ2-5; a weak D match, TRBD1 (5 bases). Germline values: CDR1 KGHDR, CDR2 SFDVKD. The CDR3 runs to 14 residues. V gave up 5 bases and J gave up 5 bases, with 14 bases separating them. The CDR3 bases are TGTGCCACCAGTGGGTCTCAGGGCTGGGAGACCCAGTACTTC. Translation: CATSGSQGWETQYF.

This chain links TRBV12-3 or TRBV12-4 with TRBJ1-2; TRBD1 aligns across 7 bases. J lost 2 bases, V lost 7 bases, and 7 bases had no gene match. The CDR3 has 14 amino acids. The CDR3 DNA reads TGTGCCAGCATCTCTGGACAGGCCAACTATGGCTACACCTTC. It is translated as CASISGQANYGYTF.

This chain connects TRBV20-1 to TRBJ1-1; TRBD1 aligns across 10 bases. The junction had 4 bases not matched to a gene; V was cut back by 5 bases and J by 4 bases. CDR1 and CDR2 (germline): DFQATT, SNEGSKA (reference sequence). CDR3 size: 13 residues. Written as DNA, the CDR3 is TGCAGTGCTCGGACAGGGGGATCCACTGAAGCTTTCTTT. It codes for CSARTGGSTEAFF.

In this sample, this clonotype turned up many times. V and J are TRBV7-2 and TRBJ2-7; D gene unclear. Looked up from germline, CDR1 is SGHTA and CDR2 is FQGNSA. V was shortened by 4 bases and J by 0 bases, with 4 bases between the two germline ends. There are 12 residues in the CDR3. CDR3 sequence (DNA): TGTGCCAGCAGCTACACCTCCTACGAGCAGTACTTC. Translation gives CASSYTSYEQYF.

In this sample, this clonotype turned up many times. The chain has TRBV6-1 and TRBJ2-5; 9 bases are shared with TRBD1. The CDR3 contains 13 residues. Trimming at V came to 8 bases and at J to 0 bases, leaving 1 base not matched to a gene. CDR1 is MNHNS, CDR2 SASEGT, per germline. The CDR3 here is CASGQGHQETQYF. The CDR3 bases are TGTGCCAGCGGACAGGGGCACCAAGAGACCCAGTACTTC.

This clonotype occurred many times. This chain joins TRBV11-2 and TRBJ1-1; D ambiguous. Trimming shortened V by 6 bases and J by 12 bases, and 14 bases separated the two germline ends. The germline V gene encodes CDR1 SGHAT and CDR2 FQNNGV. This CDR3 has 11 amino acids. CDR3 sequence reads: CASRGGPYTFF. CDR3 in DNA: TGTGCCAGCAGGGGAGGGCCCTATACTTTCTTT.

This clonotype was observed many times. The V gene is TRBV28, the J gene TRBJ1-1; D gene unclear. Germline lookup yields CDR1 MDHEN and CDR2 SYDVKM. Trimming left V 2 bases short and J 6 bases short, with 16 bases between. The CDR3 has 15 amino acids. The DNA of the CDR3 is TGTGCCAGCAGTTTAAACCCGGGGAGCGGGCCTGAAGCTTTCTTT. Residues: CASSLNPGSGPEAFF. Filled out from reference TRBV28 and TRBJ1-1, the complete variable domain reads DVKVTQSSRYLVKRTGEKVFLECVQDMDHENMFWYRQDPGLGLRLIYFSYDVKMKEKGDIPEGYSVSREKKERFSLILESASTNQTSMYLCASSLNPGSGPEAFFGQGTRLTVV.

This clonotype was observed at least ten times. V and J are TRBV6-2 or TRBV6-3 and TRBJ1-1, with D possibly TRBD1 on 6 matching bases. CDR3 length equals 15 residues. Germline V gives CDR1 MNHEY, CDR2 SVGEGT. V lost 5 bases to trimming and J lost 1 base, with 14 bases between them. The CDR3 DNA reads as TGTGCCAGCAGTATCAACAGGGCGGGGAACACTGAAGCTTTCTTT. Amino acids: CASSINRAGNTEAFF.

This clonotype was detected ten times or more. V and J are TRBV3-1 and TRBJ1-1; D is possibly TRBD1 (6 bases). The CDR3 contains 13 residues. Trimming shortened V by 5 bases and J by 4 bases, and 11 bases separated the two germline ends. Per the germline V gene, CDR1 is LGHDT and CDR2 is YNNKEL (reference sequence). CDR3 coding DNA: TGTGCCAGCAGCAAACAGGGAGTCACTGAAGCTTTCTTT. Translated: CASSKQGVTEAFF.

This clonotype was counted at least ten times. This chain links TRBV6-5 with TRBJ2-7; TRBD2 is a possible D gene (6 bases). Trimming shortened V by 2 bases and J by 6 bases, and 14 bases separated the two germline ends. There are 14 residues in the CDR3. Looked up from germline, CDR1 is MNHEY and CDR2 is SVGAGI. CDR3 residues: CASSYGASVGEQYF. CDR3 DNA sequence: TGTGCCAGCAGTTACGGAGCTAGCGTGGGCGAGCAGTACTTC.

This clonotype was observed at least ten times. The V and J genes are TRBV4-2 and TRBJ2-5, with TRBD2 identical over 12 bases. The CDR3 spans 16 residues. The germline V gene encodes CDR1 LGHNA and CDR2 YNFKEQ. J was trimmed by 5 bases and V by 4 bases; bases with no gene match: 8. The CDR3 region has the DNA TGTGCCAGCAGCCGGACACAAGGACTAGCGGGGGAGACCCAGTACTTC. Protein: CASSRTQGLAGETQYF.

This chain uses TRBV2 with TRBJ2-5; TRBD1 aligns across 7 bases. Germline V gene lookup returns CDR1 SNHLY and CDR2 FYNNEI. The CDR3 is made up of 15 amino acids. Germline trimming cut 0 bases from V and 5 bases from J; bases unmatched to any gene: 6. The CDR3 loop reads CASSEAQGVVETQYF. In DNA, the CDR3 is TGTGCCAGCAGTGAAGCTCAGGGGGTGGTGGAGACCCAGTACTTC. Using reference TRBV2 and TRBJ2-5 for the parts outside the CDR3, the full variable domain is EPEVTQTPSHQVTQMGQEVILRCVPISNHLYFYWYRQILGQKVEFLVSFYNNEISEKSEIFDDQFSVERPDGSNFTLKIRSTKLEDSAMYFCASSEAQGVVETQYFGPGTRLLVL.

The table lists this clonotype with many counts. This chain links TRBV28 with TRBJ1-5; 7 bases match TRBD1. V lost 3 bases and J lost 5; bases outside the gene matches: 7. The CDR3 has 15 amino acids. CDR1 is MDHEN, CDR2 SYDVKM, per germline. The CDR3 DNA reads TGTGCCAGCAGTTTTCGACAGGGAGGTCATCAGCCCCAGCATTTT. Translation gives CASSFRQGGHQPQHF.

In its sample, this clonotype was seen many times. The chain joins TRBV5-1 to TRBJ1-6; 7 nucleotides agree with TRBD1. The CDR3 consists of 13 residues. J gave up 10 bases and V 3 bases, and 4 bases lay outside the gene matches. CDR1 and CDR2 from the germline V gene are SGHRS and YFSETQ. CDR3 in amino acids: CASSSTGASPLHF. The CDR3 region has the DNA TGCGCCAGCAGCTCAACAGGGGCATCACCCCTCCACTTT. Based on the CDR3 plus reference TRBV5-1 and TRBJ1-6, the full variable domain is KAGVTQTPRYLIKTRGQQVTLSCSPISGHRSVSWYQQTPGQGLQFLFEYFSETQRNKGNFPGRFSGRQFSNSRSEMNVSTLELGDSALYLCASSSTGASPLHFGNGTRLTVT.

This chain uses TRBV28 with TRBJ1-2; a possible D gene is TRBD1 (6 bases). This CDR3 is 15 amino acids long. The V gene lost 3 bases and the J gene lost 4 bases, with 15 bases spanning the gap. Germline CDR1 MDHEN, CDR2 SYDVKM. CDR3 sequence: CASSLQIRGGYGYTF. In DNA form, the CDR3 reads TGTGCCAGCAGTTTGCAAATCAGGGGAGGCTATGGCTACACCTTC.

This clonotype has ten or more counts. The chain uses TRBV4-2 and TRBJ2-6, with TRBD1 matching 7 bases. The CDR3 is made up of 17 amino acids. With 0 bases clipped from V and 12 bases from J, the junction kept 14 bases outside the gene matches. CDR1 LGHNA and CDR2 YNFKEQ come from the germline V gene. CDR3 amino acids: CASSQDVSGQALSVLTF. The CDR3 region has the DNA TGTGCCAGCAGCCAAGATGTTTCCGGACAGGCCCTATCCGTCCTGACTTTC.

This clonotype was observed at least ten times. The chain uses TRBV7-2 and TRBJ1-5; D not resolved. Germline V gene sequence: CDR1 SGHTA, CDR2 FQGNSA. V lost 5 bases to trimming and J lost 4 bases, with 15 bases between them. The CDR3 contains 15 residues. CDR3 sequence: CASSLWGSPNQPQHF. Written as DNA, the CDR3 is TGTGCCAGCAGCCTATGGGGATCTCCTAATCAGCCCCAGCATTTT.

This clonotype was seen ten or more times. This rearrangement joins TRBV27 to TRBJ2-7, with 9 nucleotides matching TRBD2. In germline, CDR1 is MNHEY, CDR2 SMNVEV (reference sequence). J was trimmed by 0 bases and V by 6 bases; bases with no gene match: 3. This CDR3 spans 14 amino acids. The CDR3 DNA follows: TGTGCCAGCAGCCCTAGCGGGGCCTCCTACGAGCAGTACTTC. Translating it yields CASSPSGASYEQYF.